The 2 T cell receptor beta chains below all came from one sample that was sequenced in a study of neoadjuvant anti-PD-1 for oral cavity cancer. Here immunoSEQ multiplex PCR was the method, and the copy in TCRdb shows in-frame clones only, minus some. The sample includes some 20,000 clones, over 65% seen only once; the top ten take over 2.5%. Specimen: PBMCs, collected before nivolumab (anti-PD-1) treatment. The receptor source for this set is a person aged 35 to 85 with oral cavity squamous cell carcinoma.

The chain carries TRBV7-9 and TRBJ2-7, with 11 bases aligning to TRBD2. With V trimmed by 0 bases and J by 7 bases, 5 bases remained unmatched. CDR1 and CDR2 from the germline V gene are SEHNR and FQNEAQ (reference sequence). The CDR3 sequence is 15 residues long. The chain's CDR3 is CASSLAVAGGREQYF. For the CDR3, the DNA is TGTGCCAGCAGCTTAGCGGTAGCGGGAGGGCGAGAGCAGTACTTC.

The V gene is TRBV10-1, the J gene TRBJ2-2; D gene unclear. The CDR3 is made up of 13 amino acids. The V and J ends lost 3 bases and 2 bases respectively, with 4 bases between them. CDR1 is WNHNN, CDR2 SYGVQD, per germline (reference sequence). This chain's CDR3 is CASSDYNTGELFF. CDR3 coding DNA: TGCGCCAGCAGTGACTATAACACCGGGGAGCTGTTTTTT.